This record concerns one T cell receptor (beta chain) sequence. Its cognate antigen has yet to be identified. There are no base qualities to consult, and no much larger clone falls within one base. The V and J ends are trimmed by 3 bases and 4 bases, leaving 7 bases between them. Including the terminal cysteine and phenylalanine, the CDR3 comprises 13 residues. The only DNA kept is the CDR3, 39 bases in frame from the first base. The label giving this sample's time point can be read as: about 28 days (+/-7) after the second vaccine dose. AZD1222 recipients with second doses at about 4 weeks or about 12 weeks were pooled, because spike-specific TCR depth and breadth did not differ between schedules. Samples from vaccinated people were obtained from the UK trials COV001 and COV002, which included a single-blind randomized controlled phase 2/3 trial of AZD1222 (ChAdOx1 nCoV-19) in healthy adults. For TCRbeta chain sequencing, PBMC samples from trial participants were taken at day 0 and at day 28 after the second dose.

The data originate from a study of T cell responses to AZD1222 COVID-19 vaccine (dated by TCRdb to about 2021). Describing the broader study: A total of about 230 trial participants underwent TCR sequencing, of whom 200 to 220 received two doses of AZD1222 and about 25 received two doses of the MenACWY control vaccine. Trial participants were enrolled by age into 18-55, 56-69 and 70-plus year subgroups, with about 150, 28 and 57 TCR-sequenced participants respectively. What the research found in general, with its limitations: Reportedly, almost half of the unique spike-specific TCRs recognized epitopes lying outside the regions that are mutated in the B.1.351 and B.1.1.7 variants. Conclusions about previously exposed vaccinees are limited because only five to seven AZD1222 recipients were SARS-CoV-2 seropositive at baseline. The whole spike protein was spanned by vaccine-associated CD4 TCRs, and dominant responses were seen in regions 160-218 and 743-854. After two AZD1222 doses, spike-specific TCR breadth and depth were significantly higher than at day 0 and than in MenACWY recipients. Most participants were white British and females outnumbered males, and the authors suggested that clonal diversity may have been underestimated. The 56-69-year group was small, and its depth increase did not reach significance, likely because of low power. Because no samples from the day 14 peak response were available, repertoires could be characterized only after the peak T cell response.

The CDR3 regions of human TCRbeta chains were subjected to immunosequencing. Concerning the study's data processing: Repertoire TCRs were matched against a reference library of SARS-CoV-2-specific TCRs generated with the MIRA antigen-specificity platform. Breadth was defined as the fraction of unique TCRs that were SARS-CoV-2-associated, and depth was defined as the fraction of total T cells that were SARS-CoV-2-associated. Using the MIRA data, every spike-specific TCR was mapped to the spike region that the TCR reacted to and assigned to either a CD4 or a CD8 class. Log10-transformed breadth and depth values were compared by one-way ANOVA with Sidak's multiple comparisons tests. TCRdb re-hosts the immuneACCESS table, in-frame sequences only. Its copies lack some clones; in the studies checked, an unresolved V gene accounts for under half of them, and the cause for the rest is not known. For V, J and clone size, that table is used; D and trimming come from the DNA. The sample contains about 180,000 clones, approximately 94% of them found a single time. The leading ten clones occupy about 1.5% of the sample.

The sequencing here drew on peripheral blood, taken 28 days after the second AZD1222 dose. The receptor was isolated from an adult who received the AZD1222 COVID-19 vaccine. The rearrangement combines TRBV12-3 or TRBV12-4 with TRBJ1-3; the D gene cannot be named for sure. CDR3 loop: CASSFSGGNTIYF. The DNA sequence reads TGTGCCAGCAGTTTTAGTGGGGGAAACACCATATATTTT.